This T cell receptor (beta chain) was identified in a study of regulatory T cells in long-lasting Graves disease. Whole-study results and caveats: Persistent disease exhibited a predilection for TRBV28, TRBJ1-2 and TRBJ2-5.

Many counts were recorded for this clonotype. Its antigen is still unknown. Time point indicated: newly diagnosed GD, antithyroid drugs for less than 3 months. There was RNA extracted from PBMCs, and the TCR library was made from it. As a group, patients came from one endocrinology department in Xi'an, China. TCR beta libraries were built with iRepertoire HTBI primers and Arm-PCR of CDR3 regions. TCRdb processed the multiplex PCR reads anew with MiXCR; each CDR3 protein has one entry. The repertoire consists of about 400,000 distinct CDR3 sequences, with about 16% occurring once and the leading ten covering approximately 21%. V was pared by 0 bases and J by 8 bases, with 8 bases of the junction left unmatched. The CDR3 runs to 17 residues. Germline V gene lookup returns CDR1 SGHRS and CDR2 YFSETQ.

The sequence was collected from a female donor with Graves disease. This material consisted of peripheral blood mononuclear cells (PBMCs), taken at new diagnosis, from a patient treated with antithyroid drugs. The rearrangement joins TRBV5-1 to TRBJ2-1; 13 bases match TRBD2. CDR3 in DNA: TGCGCCAGCAGCTTGGCCGGGACTAGCGGGATGAGCGATGAGCAGTTCTTC. This translates into CASSLAGTSGMSDEQFF.